This T cell receptor (beta chain) was obtained from a study of blood T cells in healthy people across ages. A second PCR of roughly 6 to 12 cycles used a sample-barcoded 5' primer and a J-beta primer mix. MiXCR, run by TCRdb on the 5' RACE reads, gives a single entry per CDR3 protein. The table shows 800,000 to 950,000 distinct CDR3 sequences, with roughly 48% occurring only once. Germline-derived CDR1 and CDR2 are SEHNR and FQNEAQ (reference sequence). Deletions cut 5 bases from V and 4 bases from J, with 17 bases between. The CDR3 consists of 15 residues. The TCR comes from a man aged 25-40 years in good health. The sample was blood. The gene calls are TRBV7-9 and TRBJ1-1; tentatively, D is TRBD1 (5 bases). CDR3 DNA sequence: TGTGCCAGCAGCCAACGTACATGGGGCGGCACTGAAGCTTTCTTT. Protein product: CASSQRTWGGTEAFF.